Here is one T cell receptor beta chain with its context. DNA from unsorted PBMC was sequenced on ten immunoSEQ deep assay plates. Repertoires were generated with immunoSEQ multiplex PCR, while TCRdb's copy carries only in-frame clones and drops some. This table holds about half a million clones, more than 75% found once. The data stem from a study of shared clonotypes between healthy human individuals. V lost 0 bases, J lost 10 bases, and 25 bases lay in between. From germline, CDR1 is KGHSH and CDR2 LQKENI. The length of the CDR3 is 17 residues. The chain employs TRBV18 and TRBJ2-7; D possibly matches TRBD1 or TRBD2 (5 bases each). The sequence came from a woman in her 40s in good health. Some clones in this sample may be carry-over from other donors' samples. Sequencing was performed on PBMCs. The CDR3 DNA reads TGTGCCAGCTCACCACCATACACCGGGTCTAGTGGGGACGGACAGTACTTC. Its translation: CASSPPYTGSSGDGQYF.